These T cell receptor beta chains were read from a single sample in a study of cytomegalovirus exposure and HLA in healthy donors. Profiled with immunoSEQ multiplex PCR; TCRdb holds only in-frame clones, not every one. This sample has under 110,000 clones, with roughly 74% found just once. The sequenced sample was PBMCs. All receptors come from a woman aged 40-49 years in good health and CMV-seronegative. Both conserved end residues are part of each CDR3. Each record gives: J gene, V gene, D gene, clone size, CDR3 DNA, CDR3 protein. A D gene is named only where the DNA matches it firmly. Rows may omit the clone size; those that give it use once, few, many or a size class.

J: TRBJ1-1; V: TRBV5-4; D: TRBD1; size: .; DNA: TGTGCCAGCAGCTTGCTCTCCGGGACAGGGGACACTGAAGCTTTCTTT; CDR3: CASSLLSGTGDTEAFF
J: TRBJ2-2; V: TRBV27; D: .; size: .; DNA: TGTGCCAGCAGTCCTACAGGGACCCAGAACACCGGGGAGCTGTTTTTT; CDR3: CASSPTGTQNTGELFF
J: TRBJ2-3; V: TRBV4-2; D: .; size: .; DNA: TGTGCCAGCAGCCTCTCGGGGGGCTTTACAGATACGCAGTATTTT; CDR3: CASSLSGGFTDTQYF
J: TRBJ2-3; V: TRBV19; D: .; size: .; DNA: TGTGCCAGTAGCGTCACAGATACGCAGTATTTT; CDR3: CASSVTDTQYF
J: TRBJ2-5; V: TRBV11-2; D: .; size: few; DNA: TGTGCCAGCAGCTTGGGCGTGGAGACCCAGTACTTC; CDR3: CASSLGVETQYF
J: TRBJ2-7; V: TRBV7-9; D: .; size: .; DNA: TGTTCCACGGGTCCGACCTACGAGCAGTACTTC; CDR3: CSTGPTYEQYF
J: TRBJ2-3; V: TRBV7-9; D: TRBD1; size: .; DNA: TGTGCCAGCAGCTATCCGGGACAGGCCACAGATACGCAGTATTTT; CDR3: CASSYPGQATDTQYF
J: TRBJ2-2; V: TRBV2; D: .; size: .; DNA: TGTGCCAGCAGTGTTCTTACCGGGGAGCTGTTTTTT; CDR3: CASSVLTGELFF
J: TRBJ2-7; V: TRBV7-2; D: TRBD2; size: .; DNA: TGTGCCAGCAGCAACCCGGGCGGGGGATTCTACGAGCAGTACTTC; CDR3: CASSNPGGGFYEQYF
J: TRBJ1-5; V: TRBV19; D: TRBD1; size: .; DNA: TGTGCCAGTAGGTACAGGGGAAGCAATCAGCCCCAGCATTTT; CDR3: CASRYRGSNQPQHF
J: TRBJ1-4; V: TRBV19; D: .; size: .; DNA: TGTGCCAGTAGTATAAGACAGGCTCATGAAAAACTGTTTTTT; CDR3: CASSIRQAHEKLFF
J: TRBJ1-1; V: TRBV6-8; D: .; size: .; DNA: TGTGCCAGCAGTTACAGGGGTCGGAACACTGAAGCTTTCTTT; CDR3: CASSYRGRNTEAFF
J: TRBJ2-1; V: TRBV5-4; D: .; size: .; DNA: TGTGCCAGCAGCCCGAAACTACACAATGAGCAGTTCTTC; CDR3: CASSPKLHNEQFF
J: TRBJ2-5; V: TRBV28; D: TRBD1; size: few; DNA: TGTGCCAGCAGTTTGACCGGACAGGGCGTCATTGCTGGGGAGACCCAGTACTTC; CDR3: CASSLTGQGVIAGETQYF
J: TRBJ2-1; V: TRBV5-1; D: TRBD2; size: few; DNA: TGCGCCAGCAGCTTGGCTTTTCGGGGGAGGGAGAATGAGCAGTTCTTC; CDR3: CASSLAFRGRENEQFF
J: TRBJ1-3; V: TRBV4-1; D: TRBD1; size: few; DNA: TGCGCCAGCAGCCAAGATGCTGGGACAGCGCCGGGAAACACCATATATTTT; CDR3: CASSQDAGTAPGNTIYF